This T cell receptor beta chain is from a study of T cell repertoires in cytomegalovirus infection. This clonotype was seen only a few times. Its target is unknown. This CDR3 has 13 residues. The V and J ends lost 7 bases and 2 bases, in that order; junction bases with no gene match: 4. Germline lookup yields CDR1 SQVTM and CDR2 ANQGSEA. TCRdb fed the reads into MiXCR, producing one record per CDR3 protein. The data hold tens of thousands of distinct CDR3 sequences, with more than 20% observed a single time. The sequence derives from a human donor in good health (CMV status not recorded). Some clones in this sample may be carry-over from other donors' samples. J is TRBJ1-4 and V is TRBV29-1; TRBD1 aligns across 7 bases. This sample comprised CD8+ T cells from cultured PBMCs, obtained from culture after CMV antigen stimulation. The CDR3 loop reads CSAQGLTNEKLFF. DNA of the CDR3: TGCAGCGCACAGGGGTTGACTAATGAAAAACTGTTTTTT.